Listed here is a single T cell receptor (beta chain). This sample was included in a study of blood T cell repertoires in COVID-19. The overall study: Italy, Spain and the United States were the sources of the convalescent and acute COVID-19 samples.

As originally analysed: Counts of nucleated cells, estimated from reference gene primer amplification, were obtained. Generated by immunoSEQ multiplex PCR, the TCRdb table keeps only in-frame clones and is missing some. V, J and clone size are those of that table, while D and trimming were read from the DNA. The sample yields over 200,000 clones, 70% to 90% seen once. Two consecutive negative NP/OP PCR tests, clearance, or resolved symptoms defined Cohort 3 recovery. CDR1 and CDR2 from the germline V gene are DFQATT and SNEGSKA (reference sequence). Unmatched junction bases numbered 6, after V lost 3 bases and J lost 4 bases. This CDR3 has 13 residues.

This receptor was taken from a man aged 35-49 years who had recovered from COVID-19. The sequenced sample was PBMCs or T cells enriched from blood (not recorded which). The V and J genes are TRBV20-1 and TRBJ2-7; 7 bases are a match to TRBD1. In DNA form, the CDR3 reads TGCAGTGCTAGTCAGGGGGATCAATACGAGCAGTACTTC. Translated: CSASQGDQYEQYF.